This T cell receptor (beta chain) came from a study of molecular identifiers for immune sequencing clone quantification. This clonotype has a handful of counts. This CDR3 has 18 residues. Germline loops: CDR1 LGHNA, CDR2 YNFKEQ. With 0 bases clipped from V and 2 bases from J, the junction kept 9 bases outside the gene matches. Each CDR3 protein gets one entry after TCRdb re-called the PCR reads with MiXCR. The data contain some 590,000 distinct CDR3 sequences, 25% of them singletons. This clonotype was sampled from a human donor in good health. Some libraries in this study had Jurkat cell RNA spiked in. Sequenced input: naive CD8+ T cells from blood, with Jurkat cell RNA spiked in. Described subset: FACS-sorted CD8+CD4-CCR7+CD45RA+ naive T cells. The genes are TRBV4-2 and TRBJ2-1; 8 nucleotides line up with TRBD2. Written as DNA, the CDR3 is TGTGCCAGCAGCCAAGATGACCGAGCGGGGGTCCCCTACAATGAGCAGTTCTTC. It encodes CASSQDDRAGVPYNEQFF.